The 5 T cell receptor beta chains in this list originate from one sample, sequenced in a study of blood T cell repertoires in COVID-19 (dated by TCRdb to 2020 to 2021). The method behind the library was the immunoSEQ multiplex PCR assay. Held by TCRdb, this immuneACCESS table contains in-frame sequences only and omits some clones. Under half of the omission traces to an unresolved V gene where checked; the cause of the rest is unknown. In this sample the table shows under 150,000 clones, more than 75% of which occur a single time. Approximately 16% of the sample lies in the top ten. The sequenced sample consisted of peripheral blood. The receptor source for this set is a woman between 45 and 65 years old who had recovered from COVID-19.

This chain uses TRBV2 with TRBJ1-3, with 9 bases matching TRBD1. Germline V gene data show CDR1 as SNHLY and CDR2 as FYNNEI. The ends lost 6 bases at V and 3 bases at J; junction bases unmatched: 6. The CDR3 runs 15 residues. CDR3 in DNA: TGTGCCAGCAGGCCGGGGACAGGGAGTGGAAACACCATATATTTT. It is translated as CASRPGTGSGNTIYF.

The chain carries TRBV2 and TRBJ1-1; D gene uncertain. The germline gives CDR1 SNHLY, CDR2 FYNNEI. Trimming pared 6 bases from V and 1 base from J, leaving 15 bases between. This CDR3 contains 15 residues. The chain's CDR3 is CASSPQGLGNTEAFF. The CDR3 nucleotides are TGTGCCAGCAGCCCTCAAGGCCTAGGGAACACTGAAGCTTTCTTT.

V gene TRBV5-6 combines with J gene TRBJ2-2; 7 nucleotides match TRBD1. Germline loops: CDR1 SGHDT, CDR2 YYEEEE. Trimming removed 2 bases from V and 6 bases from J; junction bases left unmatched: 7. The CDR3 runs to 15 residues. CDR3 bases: TGTGCCAGCAGCTTCAGACAGGGCAGGGCCGGGGAGCTGTTTTTT. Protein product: CASSFRQGRAGELFF.

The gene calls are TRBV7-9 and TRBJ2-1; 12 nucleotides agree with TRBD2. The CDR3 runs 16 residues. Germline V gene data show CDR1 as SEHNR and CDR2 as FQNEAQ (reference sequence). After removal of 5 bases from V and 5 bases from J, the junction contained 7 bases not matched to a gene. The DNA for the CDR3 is TGTGCCAGCAGCCCCCCCGGACTAGCGGGACACAATGAGCAGTTCTTC. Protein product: CASSPPGLAGHNEQFF.

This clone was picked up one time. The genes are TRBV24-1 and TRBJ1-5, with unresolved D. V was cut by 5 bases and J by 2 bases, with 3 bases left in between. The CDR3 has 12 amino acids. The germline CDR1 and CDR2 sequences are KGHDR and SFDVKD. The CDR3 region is CATSAGNQPQHF. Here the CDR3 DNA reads TGTGCCACCAGTGCGGGCAATCAGCCCCAGCATTTT.